These T cell receptor beta chains were read from a single sample in a study of blood T cell repertoires in COVID-19. Assay used: immunoSEQ multiplex PCR; TCRdb lists only in-frame clones, some missing. The sample has 360,000 or so clones, roughly nine tenths seen once. The specimen sequenced was PBMCs or T cells enriched from blood (not recorded which). Receptors originate from a woman aged 30 to 39 who had recovered from COVID-19. Both conserved end residues are part of each CDR3. Clone size is given for some rows only: seen once, a few or many times, or a class if the clone is expanded.

clone_size v_call cdr3_aa
- TRBV18 CASSPLQGAPRPGGYTF
- TRBV19 CASADRSQHF
- TRBV30 CAWSLAGPTDTQYF
- TRBV5-1 CASSLTGSIFSEAFF
- TRBV7-8 CASSLGQGVAFF
- TRBV7-2 CASSLSGVTTDTQYF
once TRBV2 CASRGGEQFF
- TRBV19 CASGIAGGTDTQYF
- TRBV10-3 CAISGWAGVMDTQYF
- TRBV2 CASSVPRDTRLNGYTF
- TRBV19 CASSISLGQGYTF
- TRBV28 CASSSRGWNNQPQHF
few TRBV3-1/TRBV3-2 CASSPAGAEVAFF
- TRBV19 CASSQQGHNRNTIYF
- TRBV11-3 CASSPLRDSPYNEQFF
- TRBV13 CASSGSGTGSYEQYF
- TRBV7-7 CASSLPTGTGGFVIQYF
- TRBV18 CASSPGREGEAFF
- TRBV9 CASSRIGARDTYNEQFF
- TRBV3-1/TRBV3-2 CATSPTGQSYRADTQYF
- TRBV21-1 CASSKFSRDSTASYSYEQYF
- TRBV18 CASADRGPADTQYF
- TRBV5-5 CASSFRGGNGYTF
many TRBV4-2 CASSPTSFDEQYF
- TRBV4-1 CASSQVSGGSGQPQHF
- TRBV6-5 CASSKGYDQPQHF
- TRBV11-2 CASTPPTGGIYEQYF
- TRBV19 CASSIQNQPQHF
- TRBV9 CASSVASMNTEAFF
few TRBV30 CAWSVIVFSGELFF
- TRBV28 CASSTQSSGNTEAFF
- TRBV4-2 CASSQPLAGGLPDTQYF
- TRBV29-1 CSVDPPWGGTDTQYF
- TRBV28 CASRGSSYNEQFF
- TRBV19 CASTLLQANYGYTF
- TRBV9 CASSRQGADSPLHF
- TRBV19 CASSTTGTGVFGYTF
- TRBV5-1 CASSLETRMGGYTF
- TRBV19 CASSRPHSNQPQHF